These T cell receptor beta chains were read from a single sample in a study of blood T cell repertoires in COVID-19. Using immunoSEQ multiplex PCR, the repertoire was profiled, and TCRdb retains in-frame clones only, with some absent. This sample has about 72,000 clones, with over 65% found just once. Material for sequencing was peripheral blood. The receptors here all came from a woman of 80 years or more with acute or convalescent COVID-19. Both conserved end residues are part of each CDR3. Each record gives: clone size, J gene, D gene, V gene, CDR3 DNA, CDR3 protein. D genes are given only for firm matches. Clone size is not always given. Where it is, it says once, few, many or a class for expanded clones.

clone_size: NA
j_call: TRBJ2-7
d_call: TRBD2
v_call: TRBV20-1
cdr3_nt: TGCAGTGCTAGTACACCCGGGACTAGCGCCTACGAGCAGTACTTC
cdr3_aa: CSASTPGTSAYEQYF

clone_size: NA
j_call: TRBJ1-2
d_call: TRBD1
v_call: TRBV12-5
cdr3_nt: TGTGCTAGTGGGGAGACAGGGTTTGGCTATGGCTACACCTTC
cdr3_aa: CASGETGFGYGYTF

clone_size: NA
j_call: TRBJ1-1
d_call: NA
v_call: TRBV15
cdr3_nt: TGTGCCACAGGTGGGCACAACACTGAAGCTTTCTTT
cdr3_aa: CATGGHNTEAFF

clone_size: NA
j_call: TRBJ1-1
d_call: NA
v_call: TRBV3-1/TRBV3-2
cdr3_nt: TGTGCCAGCAGCGCCGTCGGTGAAGCTTTCTTT
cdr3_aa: CASSAVGEAFF

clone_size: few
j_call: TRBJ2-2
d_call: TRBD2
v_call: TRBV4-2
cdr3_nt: TGTGCCAGCAGCCAAGGTCACGGAGCGGGAGGGGGTAACACCGGGGAGCTGTTTTTT
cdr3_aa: CASSQGHGAGGGNTGELFF

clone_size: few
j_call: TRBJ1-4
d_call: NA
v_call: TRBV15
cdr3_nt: TGTGCCACCAGCAGAGATTTTATAGGGGCAGGAGAAAAACTGTTTTTT
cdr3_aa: CATSRDFIGAGEKLFF

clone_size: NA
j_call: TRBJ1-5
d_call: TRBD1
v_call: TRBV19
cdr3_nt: TGTGCCAGTAGTATGTATCCTCGGGGGGACAGGGTAAATCAGCCCCAGCATTTT
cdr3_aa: CASSMYPRGDRVNQPQHF

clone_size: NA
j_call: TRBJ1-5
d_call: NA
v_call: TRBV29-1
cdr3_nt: TGCAGCGTTACGACAGGTTCTAATCAGCCCCAGCATTTT
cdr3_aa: CSVTTGSNQPQHF

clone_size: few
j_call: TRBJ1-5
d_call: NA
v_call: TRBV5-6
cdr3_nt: TGTGCCAGCAGCAACTCCCGTATCAATCAGCCCCAGCATTTT
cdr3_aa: CASSNSRINQPQHF

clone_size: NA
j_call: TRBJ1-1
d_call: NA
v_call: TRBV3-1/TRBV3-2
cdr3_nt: TGTGCCAGCAGCCAAGATGCCAGGGGGAACACTGAAGCTTTCTTT
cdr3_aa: CASSQDARGNTEAFF

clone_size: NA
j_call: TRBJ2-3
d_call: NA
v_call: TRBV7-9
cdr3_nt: TGTGCCAGCAGCCCTGTAGCAGGGTTCACAGATACGCAGTATTTT
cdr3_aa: CASSPVAGFTDTQYF

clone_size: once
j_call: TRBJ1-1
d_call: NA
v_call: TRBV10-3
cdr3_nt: TGTGCCATCAGGAACGGACTGATGAACACTGAAGCTTTCTTT
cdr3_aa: CAIRNGLMNTEAFF

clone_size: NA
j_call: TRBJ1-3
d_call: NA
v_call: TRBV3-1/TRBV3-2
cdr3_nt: TGTGCCAGCAGCCGCATCCTCCTGACGGGAAAAGATCAGCTCTCTGGAAACACCATATATTTT
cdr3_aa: CASSRILLTGKDQLSGNTIYF

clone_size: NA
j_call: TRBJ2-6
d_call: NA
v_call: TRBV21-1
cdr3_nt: TGTGCCAGCAGCAAAGCGACCGGGACTAGCGGAGTAATCTCTGGGGCCAACGTCCTGACTTTC
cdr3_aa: CASSKATGTSGVISGANVLTF

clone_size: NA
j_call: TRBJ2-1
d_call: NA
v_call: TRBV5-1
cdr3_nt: TGCGCCAGCAGCATGGGGGGCGCTAGGAGGGACAATGAGCAGTTCTTC
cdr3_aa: CASSMGGARRDNEQFF

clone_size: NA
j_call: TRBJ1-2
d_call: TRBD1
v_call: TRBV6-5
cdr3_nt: TGTGCCAGCAGCTGGGACAGGGAAGACTATGGCTACACCTTC
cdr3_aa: CASSWDREDYGYTF

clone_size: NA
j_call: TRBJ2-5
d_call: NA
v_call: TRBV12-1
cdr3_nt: TGTGCCAGCAGCCAAACCGGGACTCCCCAAGAGACCCAGTACTTC
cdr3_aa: CASSQTGTPQETQYF